The 31 T cell receptor beta chains below come from one sample, sequenced in a study of blood T cell repertoires in COVID-19. Here immunoSEQ multiplex PCR was the method, and the copy in TCRdb shows in-frame clones only, minus some. The sample carries 55,000 to 70,000 clones, nearly 90% recorded once. The sample comprised peripheral blood. The receptors here all came from a woman in her 50s with COVID-19, enrolled during active disease.

The J gene is TRBJ2-3, the V gene TRBV2; a possible D gene is TRBD1 (6 bases). This CDR3 has 13 amino acids. CDR1 is SNHLY and CDR2 is FYNNEI in the germline V gene. V lost 6 bases and J 14 bases, leaving 21 bases between the germline ends. The CDR3 coding sequence is TGTGCCAGCAGCCCCACGGTGGGGGCCCCGCTGTATTTT. This encodes CASSPTVGAPLYF. The full variable domain, with the rest looked up from reference TRBV2 and TRBJ2-3, is EPEVTQTPSHQVTQMGQEVILRCVPISNHLYFYWYRQILGQKVEFLVSFYNNEISEKSEIFDDQFSVERPDGSNFTLKIRSTKLEDSAMYFCASSPTVGAPLYFGPGTRLTVL.

The V and J genes are TRBV9 and TRBJ1-4, with TRBD1 matching 12 bases. The ends lost 4 bases at V and 11 bases at J; junction bases unmatched: 9. Looked up from germline, CDR1 is SGDLS and CDR2 is YYNGEE. This CDR3 contains 15 residues. Written as DNA, the CDR3 is TGTGCCAGCAGCCCGACGGGACAGGGGGCGAAGAAACTGTTTTTT. Translation gives CASSPTGQGAKKLFF.

A note on this clone: One junction end disagrees with the germline gene, perhaps due to a read error. This chain uses TRBV7-7 with TRBJ2-2; D remains ambiguous. CDR1 SSHAT and CDR2 FNYEAQ come from the germline V gene (reference sequence). This CDR3 region has 15 residues. The CDR3 coding sequence is TGTGCTAGCAGCTTAGGAACGGGGAACACCGGGGAGCTGTTTTTT. Protein: CASSLGTGNTGELFF.

This chain uses TRBV5-1 with TRBJ2-1, with a weak D call TRBD2 (6 bases). The CDR3 totals 12 residues. Germline loops: CDR1 SGHRS, CDR2 YFSETQ. V dropped 4 bases and J dropped 8 bases, with 10 bases sitting between them. The CDR3 here is CASSRSGDEQFF. Here the CDR3 DNA reads TGCGCCAGCAGCCGTAGCGGCGATGAGCAGTTCTTC.

The J gene is TRBJ2-1, the V gene TRBV24-1; 13 positions match TRBD2. Germline lookup yields CDR1 KGHDR and CDR2 SFDVKD. Trimming at V came to 3 bases and at J to 0 bases, leaving 4 bases not matched to a gene. This CDR3 has 18 residues. As DNA, the CDR3 is TGTGCCACCAGTGATCCGACTAGCGGGAGGAGCTCCTACAATGAGCAGTTCTTC. Its protein is CATSDPTSGRSSYNEQFF.

A single count supports this clone. The chain couples TRBV2 to TRBJ1-5, with D unresolved. The CDR3 runs to 12 residues. The V and J ends lost 3 bases and 7 bases respectively, with 7 bases between them. Germline values: CDR1 SNHLY, CDR2 FYNNEI. CDR3 coding DNA: TGTGCCAGCAGTGACGGAGGACAGCCCCAGCATTTT. Its protein product is CASSDGGQPQHF.

The chain couples TRBV7-2 to TRBJ2-1, with D possibly TRBD1 on 6 matching bases. This CDR3 has 13 residues. Trimming took off 5 bases at V and 9 bases at J, with 14 bases between the two ends. The germline gives CDR1 SGHTA, CDR2 FQGNSA. CDR3 residues: CASSILQGSEQFF. The CDR3 nucleotides read TGTGCCAGCAGCATCCTACAGGGCAGTGAGCAGTTCTTC.

The chain uses TRBV19 and TRBJ2-7, with 8 bases aligning to TRBD1. The CDR3 runs to 15 residues. Germline CDR1 LNHDA, CDR2 SQIVND (reference sequence). V lost 5 bases and J lost 0; bases outside the gene matches: 6. This CDR3 reads CASSSQGTGSYEQYF. The CDR3 region has the DNA TGTGCCAGTAGTTCCCAGGGGACAGGCTCCTACGAGCAGTACTTC.

This clone was detected only a few times. The genes are TRBV15 and TRBJ1-2; 7 nucleotides match TRBD1. The CDR3 is made up of 15 amino acids. J gave up 8 bases and V 4 bases, and 13 bases lay outside the gene matches. Germline CDR1 reads LNHNV; CDR2 reads YYDKDF (reference sequence). The chain's CDR3 is CATSTSKGATRGYTF. CDR3 DNA: TGTGCCACCAGCACCAGTAAGGGGGCGACCCGAGGCTACACCTTC.

The V gene is TRBV2, the J gene TRBJ2-1; D possibly corresponds to TRBD2 (6 bases). This CDR3 has 17 amino acids. Germline V gene sequence: CDR1 SNHLY, CDR2 FYNNEI. Trimming stripped 5 bases from V and 8 bases from J, with 25 bases between. The chain's CDR3 is CASSNLIADDTGHEQFF. In DNA form, the CDR3 reads TGTGCCAGCAGTAATCTGATAGCGGATGACACGGGCCATGAGCAGTTCTTC.

This clone appeared a few times. The rearrangement links TRBV5-1 to TRBJ2-5, with D possibly TRBD1 on 6 matching bases. Germline loops: CDR1 SGHRS, CDR2 YFSETQ. CDR3 length: 14 amino acids. V lost 0 bases and J lost 1, with 7 bases in between. The CDR3 here is CASSLGGLQETQYF. The CDR3, as DNA: TGCGCCAGCAGCTTGGGGGGGCTCCAAGAGACCCAGTACTTC. Based on the CDR3 plus reference TRBV5-1 and TRBJ2-5, the full variable domain is KAGVTQTPRYLIKTRGQQVTLSCSPISGHRSVSWYQQTPGQGLQFLFEYFSETQRNKGNFPGRFSGRQFSNSRSEMNVSTLELGDSALYLCASSLGGLQETQYFGPGTRLLVL.

V gene TRBV10-3 combines with J gene TRBJ2-3; unclear D gene. This CDR3 has 14 amino acids. Per germline, CDR1 ENHRY and CDR2 SYGVKD. Between the trimmed V and J ends, which lost 6 bases and 0 bases, there was a span of 10 bases. The CDR3 DNA is TGTGCCATCAGCCTGACACAGAGCACAGATACGCAGTATTTT. Translation gives CAISLTQSTDTQYF.

CDR3 DNA: TGTGCCAGCCGCCGGGACACCGGTCGAGAGACCCAGTACTTC. The encoded protein is CASRRDTGRETQYF. The chain employs TRBV2 and TRBJ2-5; tentatively, D is TRBD1 (6 bases). V shed 8 bases and J shed 4 bases, with 17 bases lying between them. Germline loops: CDR1 SNHLY, CDR2 FYNNEI. The CDR3 extends over 14 amino acids.

V is TRBV7-8 and J is TRBJ2-5; D is unresolved. The CDR3 contains 11 residues. Germline V CDR1 and CDR2: SGHVS, FQNEAQ. The V and J ends lost 5 bases and 4 bases respectively, with 5 bases between them. CDR3: CASSPGETQYF. CDR3 sequence (DNA): TGTGCCAGCAGCCCCGGAGAGACCCAGTACTTC.

The V gene is TRBV15, the J gene TRBJ1-1; D call uncertain. The CDR3 runs to 17 residues. V was pared by 0 bases and J by 0 bases, with 14 bases between. In germline, CDR1 is LNHNV, CDR2 YYDKDF (reference sequence). The CDR3 DNA follows: TGTGCCACCAGCAGAGATCTTGTGTCTAGTATGAACACTGAAGCTTTCTTT. It codes for CATSRDLVSSMNTEAFF.

The rearrangement uses TRBV28 and TRBJ1-1, with D perhaps matching TRBD1 (5 bases). V lost 8 bases to trimming and J lost 5 bases, with 12 bases between them. The germline V gene has CDR1 MDHEN and CDR2 SYDVKM. The CDR3 contains 12 residues. CDR3 coding DNA: TGTGCCAGCGGATTCGGGGGGACTGAAGCTTTCTTT. It codes for CASGFGGTEAFF.

This clone has just a few counts. The gene calls are TRBV5-8 and TRBJ2-3; 8 nucleotides line up with TRBD2. Germline lookup yields CDR1 SGHTS and CDR2 YDEGEE. The length of the CDR3 is 16 residues. The V segment lost 5 bases and the J segment 1 base; nucleotides outside the gene matches: 9. The CDR3 region has the DNA TGTGCCAGCAGATATCGACCGGGGGGGGGCACAGATACGCAGTATTTT. Translation: CASRYRPGGGTDTQYF.

This chain joins TRBV24-1 and TRBJ1-2, with TRBD1 matching 7 bases. CDR1 and CDR2 (germline): KGHDR, SFDVKD. CDR3 size: 12 residues. Unmatched junction bases numbered 6, after V lost 10 bases and J lost 5 bases. The CDR3 DNA sequence: TGTGCCACAGGGACAGAGACTTATGGCTACACCTTC. This codes for CATGTETYGYTF.

CDR3 nucleotide sequence: TGTGCCAGTAAAGCATTTTTCGACGGAGCATACAATGAGCAGTTCTTC. Translation gives CASKAFFDGAYNEQFF. This chain joins TRBV19 and TRBJ2-1; D remains ambiguous. CDR1 LNHDA and CDR2 SQIVND come from the germline V gene (reference sequence). Trimming removed 7 bases from V and 4 bases from J, with 20 bases in between. This CDR3 spans 16 amino acids.

The J gene is TRBJ2-3, the V gene TRBV10-3, with 9 bases aligning to TRBD2. The CDR3 is made up of 15 amino acids. V was pared by 5 bases and J by 2 bases, with 5 bases of the junction left unmatched. Looked up from germline, CDR1 is ENHRY and CDR2 is SYGVKD. The CDR3 bases are TGTGCCATCAGTCAGACTAGCGGAAACACAGATACGCAGTATTTT. Translation gives CAISQTSGNTDTQYF.

This clone was observed a single time. V is TRBV30 and J is TRBJ1-4; 8 bases map to TRBD1. The ends lost 8 bases at V and 8 bases at J; junction bases unmatched: 10. CDR3 length equals 13 residues. Germline loops: CDR1 GTSNPN, CDR2 SVGIG (reference sequence). The CDR3 here is CARRQGHSEKLFF. CDR3 DNA sequence: TGTGCCCGAAGACAGGGGCATAGCGAAAAACTGTTTTTT.

This rearrangement joins TRBV30 to TRBJ1-4, with unresolved D. Trimming pared 2 bases from V and 2 bases from J, leaving 15 bases between. There are 16 residues in the CDR3. Germline CDR1 is GTSNPN and CDR2 is SVGIG (reference sequence). The CDR3 sequence: CAWSSILSGTNEKLFF. CDR3 nucleotide sequence: TGTGCCTGGAGTTCGATCCTCAGTGGCACTAATGAAAAACTGTTTTTT.

The chain combines TRBV21-1 with TRBJ2-7; the listed D gene, TRBD2, was not tested against the DNA. TRBV21-1 is a listed pseudogene. CDR3 size: 14 residues. CDR3 DNA: TGTGCCGAAGAGGGGGGGTTGTACGCTTACGAGCAGTACTTC. Amino acid sequence: CAEEGGLYAYEQYF.

This chain uses TRBV18 with TRBJ1-3; 7 positions agree with TRBD1. The trim removed 2 bases at V and 0 bases at J, leaving 10 bases unmatched. CDR3 length: 18 residues. Germline V gene sequence: CDR1 KGHSH, CDR2 LQKENI. The CDR3 DNA reads as TGTGCCAGCTCACCAACGGGACAGACTACTAACTCTGGAAACACCATATATTTT. Translated, it gives CASSPTGQTTNSGNTIYF.

The chain carries TRBV2 and TRBJ1-2, with D possibly TRBD1 on 5 matching bases. V lost 2 bases and J lost 0, with 19 bases in between. This CDR3 region has 18 residues. The germline V gene has CDR1 SNHLY and CDR2 FYNNEI. CDR3 amino acids: CASSEYGGTGRANYGYTF. DNA of the CDR3: TGTGCCAGCAGTGAATATGGGGGTACGGGGAGGGCTAACTATGGCTACACCTTC.

The V call is TRBV30, the J call TRBJ1-3, with no clear D. V lost 2 bases and J lost 2, with 7 bases in between. The germline V gene has CDR1 GTSNPN and CDR2 SVGIG (reference sequence). The CDR3 totals 13 residues. The CDR3 sequence: CAWSQIPGNTIYF. CDR3 coding DNA: TGTGCCTGGAGTCAGATTCCTGGAAACACCATATATTTT.

This chain links TRBV6-4 with TRBJ2-7; TRBD2 is a possible D gene (6 bases). With 5 bases removed from V and 0 bases from J, the gap between germline ends came to 17 bases. The length of the CDR3 is 16 residues. Germline CDR1 is MRHNA and CDR2 is SNTAGT. The CDR3 DNA follows: TGTGCCAGCAGTCCACGTAGGAGGGGCCCCTCCTACGAGCAGTACTTC. It translates to CASSPRRRGPSYEQYF.

The V call is TRBV25-1, the J call TRBJ2-5, with D tentatively TRBD2 (5 bases). Germline CDR1 MGHDK, CDR2 SYGVNS. There are 15 residues in the CDR3. V was shortened by 3 bases and J by 1 base, with 12 bases between the two germline ends. CDR3 in amino acids: CASSDQRRLQETQYF. DNA for the CDR3: TGTGCCAGCAGTGACCAGCGGCGTCTCCAAGAGACCCAGTACTTC. The full variable domain, with the rest looked up from reference TRBV25-1 and TRBJ2-5, is EADIYQTPRYLVIGTGKKITLECSQTMGHDKMYWYQQDPGMELHLIHYSYGVNSTEKGDLSSESTVSRIRTEHFPLTLESARPSHTSQYLCASSDQRRLQETQYFGPGTRLLVL.

This chain connects TRBV9 to TRBJ2-7; TRBD2 agrees at 13 bases. V was pared by 2 bases and J by 5 bases, with 1 base of the junction left unmatched. Germline CDR1 and CDR2: SGDLS and YYNGEE. The CDR3 consists of 14 residues. The CDR3 protein is CASSVGTSGNEQYF. CDR3 nucleotide sequence: TGTGCCAGCAGCGTCGGGACTAGCGGGAACGAGCAGTACTTC.

The genes are TRBV7-3 and TRBJ2-3; 7 bases agree with TRBD2. This CDR3 is built from 16 residues. From germline, CDR1 is SGHTA and CDR2 FQGTGA. The J segment lost 6 bases and the V segment lost 0 bases, leaving 9 bases of the junction unmatched. CDR3 nucleotide sequence: TGTGCCAGCAGCTTAACTGCGGCGGGAGTATTGGATACGCAGTATTTT. Amino acids: CASSLTAAGVLDTQYF.

This chain joins TRBV27 and TRBJ2-7; D may be TRBD2 (5 bases). CDR1 MNHEY and CDR2 SMNVEV come from the germline V gene (reference sequence). This CDR3 region has 10 residues. Trimming removed 10 bases at V and 7 bases at J, with 11 bases between. The CDR3 here is CATLPGEQYF. In DNA form, the CDR3 reads TGTGCCACCCTCCCGGGGGAGCAGTACTTC.